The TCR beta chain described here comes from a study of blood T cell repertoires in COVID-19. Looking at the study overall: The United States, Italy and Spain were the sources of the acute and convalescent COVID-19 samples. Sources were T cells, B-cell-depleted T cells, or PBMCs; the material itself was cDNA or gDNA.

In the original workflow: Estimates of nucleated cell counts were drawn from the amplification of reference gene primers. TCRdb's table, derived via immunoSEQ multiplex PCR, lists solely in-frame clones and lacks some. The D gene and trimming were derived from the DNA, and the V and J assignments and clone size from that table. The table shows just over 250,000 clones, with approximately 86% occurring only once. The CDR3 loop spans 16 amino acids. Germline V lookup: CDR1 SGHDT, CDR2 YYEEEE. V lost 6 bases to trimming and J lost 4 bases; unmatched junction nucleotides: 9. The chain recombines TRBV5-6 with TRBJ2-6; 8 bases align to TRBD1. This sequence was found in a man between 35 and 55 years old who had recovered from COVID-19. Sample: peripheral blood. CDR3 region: CASTFGQGTGANVLTF. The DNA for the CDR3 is TGTGCCAGCACCTTTGGACAGGGAACCGGGGCCAACGTCCTGACTTTC.